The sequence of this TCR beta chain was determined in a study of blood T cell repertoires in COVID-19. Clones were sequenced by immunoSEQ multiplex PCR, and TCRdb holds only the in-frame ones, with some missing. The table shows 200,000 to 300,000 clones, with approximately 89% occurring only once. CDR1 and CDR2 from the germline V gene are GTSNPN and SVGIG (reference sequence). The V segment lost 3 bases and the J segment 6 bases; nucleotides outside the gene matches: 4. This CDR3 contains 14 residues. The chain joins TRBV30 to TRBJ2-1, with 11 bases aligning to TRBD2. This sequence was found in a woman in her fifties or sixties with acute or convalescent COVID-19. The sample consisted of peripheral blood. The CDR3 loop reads CAWSRGTSGNEQFF. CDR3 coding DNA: TGTGCCTGGAGCAGAGGGACTAGCGGCAATGAGCAGTTCTTC.